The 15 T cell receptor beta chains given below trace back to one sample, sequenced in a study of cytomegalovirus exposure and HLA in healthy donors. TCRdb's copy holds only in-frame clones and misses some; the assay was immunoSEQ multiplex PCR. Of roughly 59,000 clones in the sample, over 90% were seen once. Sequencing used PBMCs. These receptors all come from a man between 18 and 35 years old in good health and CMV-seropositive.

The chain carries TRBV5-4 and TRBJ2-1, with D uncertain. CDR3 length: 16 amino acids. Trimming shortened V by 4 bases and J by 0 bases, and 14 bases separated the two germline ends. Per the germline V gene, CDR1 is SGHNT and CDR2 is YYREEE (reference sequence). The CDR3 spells CASSPSGSSSYNEQFF. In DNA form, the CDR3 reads TGTGCCAGCAGCCCATCCGGGTCCAGCTCCTACAATGAGCAGTTCTTC.

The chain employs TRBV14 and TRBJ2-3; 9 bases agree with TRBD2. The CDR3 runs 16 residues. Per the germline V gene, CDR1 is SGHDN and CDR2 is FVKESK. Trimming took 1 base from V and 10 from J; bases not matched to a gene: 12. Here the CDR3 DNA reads TGTGCCAGCAGCCAAGGGCTAGCGGGAACGGCCGTTGCGCAGTATTTT. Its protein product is CASSQGLAGTAVAQYF.

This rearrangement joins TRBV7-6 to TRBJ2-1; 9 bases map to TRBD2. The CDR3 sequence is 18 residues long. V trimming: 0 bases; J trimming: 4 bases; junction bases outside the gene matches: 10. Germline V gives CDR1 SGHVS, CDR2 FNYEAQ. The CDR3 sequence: CASSLASPGLAGYNEQFF. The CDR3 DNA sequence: TGTGCCAGCAGCTTAGCGTCCCCCGGGCTAGCGGGATACAATGAGCAGTTCTTC.

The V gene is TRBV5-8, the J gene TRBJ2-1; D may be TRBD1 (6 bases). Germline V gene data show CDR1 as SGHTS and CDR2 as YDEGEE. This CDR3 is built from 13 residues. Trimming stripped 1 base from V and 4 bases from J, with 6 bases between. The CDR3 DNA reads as TGTGCCAGCAGCTTGACAGGGTACAATGAGCAGTTCTTC. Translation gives CASSLTGYNEQFF.

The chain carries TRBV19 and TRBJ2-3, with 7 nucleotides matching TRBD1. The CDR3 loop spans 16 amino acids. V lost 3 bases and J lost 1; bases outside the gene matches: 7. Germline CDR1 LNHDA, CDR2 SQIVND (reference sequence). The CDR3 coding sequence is TGTGCCAGTAGTATTCCCTCCGGGACAGGCACAGATACGCAGTATTTT. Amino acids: CASSIPSGTGTDTQYF. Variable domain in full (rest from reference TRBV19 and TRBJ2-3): DGGITQSPKYLFRKEGQNVTLSCEQNLNHDAMYWYRQDPGQGLRLIYYSQIVNDFQKGDIAEGYSVSREKKESFPLTVTSAQKNPTAFYLCASSIPSGTGTDTQYFGPGTRLTVL.

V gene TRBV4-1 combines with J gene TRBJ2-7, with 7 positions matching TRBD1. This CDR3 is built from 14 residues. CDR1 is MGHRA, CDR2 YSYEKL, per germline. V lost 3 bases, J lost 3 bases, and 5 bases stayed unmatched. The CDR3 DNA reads TGCGCCAGCAGCCACCCGGGACAGATCTACGAGCAGTACTTC. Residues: CASSHPGQIYEQYF.

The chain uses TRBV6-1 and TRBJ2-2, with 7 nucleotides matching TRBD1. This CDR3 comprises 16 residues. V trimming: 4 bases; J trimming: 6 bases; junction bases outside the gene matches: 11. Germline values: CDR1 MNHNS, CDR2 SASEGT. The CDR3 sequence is CASSALTGSWAGELFF. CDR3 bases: TGTGCCAGCAGTGCCCTGACAGGGAGTTGGGCCGGGGAGCTGTTTTTT.

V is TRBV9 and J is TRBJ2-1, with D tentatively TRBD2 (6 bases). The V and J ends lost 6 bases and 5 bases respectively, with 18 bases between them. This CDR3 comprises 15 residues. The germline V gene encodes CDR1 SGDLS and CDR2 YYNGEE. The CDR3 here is CASTKEGRPNNEQFF. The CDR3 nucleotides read TGTGCCAGCACCAAGGAGGGGAGGCCGAACAATGAGCAGTTCTTC.

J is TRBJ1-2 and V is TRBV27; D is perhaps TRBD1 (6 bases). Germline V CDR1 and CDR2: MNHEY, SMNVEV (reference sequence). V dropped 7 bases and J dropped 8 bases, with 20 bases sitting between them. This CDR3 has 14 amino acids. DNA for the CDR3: TGTGCCAGCAAGTTTTCACCGGGACACTTGGGCTACACCTTC. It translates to CASKFSPGHLGYTF.

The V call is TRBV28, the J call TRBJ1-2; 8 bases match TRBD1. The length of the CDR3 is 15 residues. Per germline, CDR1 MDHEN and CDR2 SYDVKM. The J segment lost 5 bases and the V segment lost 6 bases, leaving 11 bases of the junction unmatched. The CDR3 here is CASSRFRTGRYGYTF. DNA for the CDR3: TGTGCCAGCAGCCGGTTTAGGACAGGGAGATATGGCTACACCTTC.

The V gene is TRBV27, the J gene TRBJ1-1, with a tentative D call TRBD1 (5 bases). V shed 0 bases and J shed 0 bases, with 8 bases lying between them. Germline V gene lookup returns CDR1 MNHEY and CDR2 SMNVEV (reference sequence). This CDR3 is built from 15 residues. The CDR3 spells CASSLSGVVNTEAFF. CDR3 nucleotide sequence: TGTGCCAGCAGTTTATCAGGGGTGGTGAACACTGAAGCTTTCTTT.

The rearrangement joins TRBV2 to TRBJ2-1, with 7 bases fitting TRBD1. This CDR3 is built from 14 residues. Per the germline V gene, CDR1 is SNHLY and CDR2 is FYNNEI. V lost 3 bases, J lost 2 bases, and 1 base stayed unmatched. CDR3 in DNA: TGTGCCAGCAGTGAGGGGACAGCCTACAATGAGCAGTTCTTC. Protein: CASSEGTAYNEQFF. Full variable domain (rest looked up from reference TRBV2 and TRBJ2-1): EPEVTQTPSHQVTQMGQEVILRCVPISNHLYFYWYRQILGQKVEFLVSFYNNEISEKSEIFDDQFSVERPDGSNFTLKIRSTKLEDSAMYFCASSEGTAYNEQFFGPGTRLTVL.

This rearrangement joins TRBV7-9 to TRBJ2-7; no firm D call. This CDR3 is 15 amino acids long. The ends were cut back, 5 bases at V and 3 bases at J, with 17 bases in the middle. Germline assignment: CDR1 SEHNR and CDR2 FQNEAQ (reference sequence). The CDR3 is CASSPPAVKNYEQYF. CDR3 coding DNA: TGTGCCAGCAGCCCACCGGCGGTGAAGAACTACGAGCAGTACTTC.

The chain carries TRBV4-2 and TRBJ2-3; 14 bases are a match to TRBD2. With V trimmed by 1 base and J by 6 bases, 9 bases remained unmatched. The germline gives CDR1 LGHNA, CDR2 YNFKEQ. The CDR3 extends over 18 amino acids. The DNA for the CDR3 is TGTGCCAGCAGCCAAGTTTCGGGGACTAGCGGGAGTCAGGATACGCAGTATTTT. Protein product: CASSQVSGTSGSQDTQYF.

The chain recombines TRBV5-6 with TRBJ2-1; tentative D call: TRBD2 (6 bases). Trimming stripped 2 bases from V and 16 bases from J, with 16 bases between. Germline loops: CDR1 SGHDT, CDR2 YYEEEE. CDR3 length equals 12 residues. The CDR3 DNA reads TGTGCCAGCAGCTTAGGACGGGACTCTGCATTCTTC. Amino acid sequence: CASSLGRDSAFF.